This entry lists 29 T cell receptor beta chains sequenced from one sample in a study of blood T cell repertoires in COVID-19. Clones were read by immunoSEQ multiplex PCR, and TCRdb kept only the in-frame ones, dropping some. The data contain about 200,000 clones, approximately 80% of them singletons. The specimen sequenced was PBMCs or T cells enriched from blood (not recorded which). These receptors all come from a woman aged 40-49 years with acute COVID-19.

The V and J genes are TRBV5-5 and TRBJ1-3; D might be TRBD1 (6 bases). Trimming stripped 4 bases from V and 0 bases from J, with 11 bases between. In germline, CDR1 is SGHKS, CDR2 YYEKEE (reference sequence). The CDR3 covers 15 residues. The CDR3: CASSSRGISGNTIYF. In nucleotides, the CDR3 is TGTGCCAGCAGCAGCAGGGGCATCTCTGGAAACACCATATATTTT.

J is TRBJ2-1 and V is TRBV5-5; TRBD1 matches at 8 bases. In germline, CDR1 is SGHKS, CDR2 YYEKEE (reference sequence). V shed 2 bases, J shed 5 bases, and the junction held 6 bases outside the gene matches. This CDR3 region has 15 residues. For the CDR3, the DNA is TGTGCCAGCAGCTTCAGGGGGCAGGGGAACAATGAGCAGTTCTTC. It specifies CASSFRGQGNNEQFF.

The chain employs TRBV28 and TRBJ2-1; 7 bases line up with TRBD1. The junction had 14 bases not matched to a gene; V was cut back by 6 bases and J by 6 bases. CDR3 length: 16 residues. Germline values: CDR1 MDHEN, CDR2 SYDVKM. Here the CDR3 DNA reads TGTGCCAGCAGGGGCCCCAGGGGGACGTCCCGCAATGAGCAGTTCTTC. Protein product: CASRGPRGTSRNEQFF.

The sample holds one count of this clone. The chain recombines TRBV7-9 with TRBJ1-3; 10 nucleotides match TRBD1. Per the germline V gene, CDR1 is SEHNR and CDR2 is FQNEAQ (reference sequence). The CDR3 is 16 residues long. Trimming took 5 bases from V and 1 from J; bases not matched to a gene: 5. The CDR3 nucleotides are TGTGCCAGCAGCGCGGGACAGGGGAGGTCTGGAAACACCATATATTTT. Its translation is CASSAGQGRSGNTIYF. Filled out from reference TRBV7-9 and TRBJ1-3, the complete variable domain reads DTGVSQNPRHKITKRGQNVTFRCDPISEHNRLYWYRQTLGQGPEFLTYFQNEAQLEKSRLLSDRFSAERPKGSFSTLEIQRTEQGDSAMYLCASSAGQGRSGNTIYFGEGSWLTVV.

This chain connects TRBV13 to TRBJ1-4; 7 bases map to TRBD1. Germline V lookup: CDR1 PRHDT, CDR2 FYEKMQ (reference sequence). The CDR3 is made up of 16 amino acids. V was clipped by 1 base and J by 4 bases; unmatched bases: 6. This CDR3 is CASSLAQGQNNEKLFF. The CDR3 bases are TGTGCCAGCAGCTTAGCCCAGGGACAGAATAATGAAAAACTGTTTTTT.

This clone is labeled as large (0.1 to 1%). The sample contains more than one DNA sequence encoding this CDR3. V is TRBV10-3 and J is TRBJ1-1; 7 bases are shared with TRBD1. In germline, CDR1 is ENHRY, CDR2 SYGVKD. This CDR3 is 16 amino acids long. Trimming took 4 bases from V and 3 from J; bases not matched to a gene: 11. For the CDR3, the DNA is TGTGCCATCAGTGGAGGTAGGGGGCGCGGGGACACTGAAGCTTTCTTT. It codes for CAISGGRGRGDTEAFF.

V usage is TRBV10-3 and J usage is TRBJ1-5, with TRBD1 as a possible D gene (5 bases). V was pared by 3 bases and J by 5 bases, with 11 bases between. This CDR3 is built from 14 residues. CDR1 and CDR2 (germline): ENHRY, SYGVKD. Here the CDR3 reads CAISDGQGYQPQHF. The DNA for the CDR3 is TGTGCCATCAGTGATGGTCAGGGATATCAGCCCCAGCATTTT.

The chain joins TRBV9 to TRBJ2-7; 8 bases are shared with TRBD1. This CDR3 comprises 15 residues. Germline CDR1 SGDLS, CDR2 YYNGEE. Trimming removed 4 bases from V and 6 bases from J; junction bases left unmatched: 12. The CDR3 spells CASSPAGTGGAEQYF. CDR3 nucleotide sequence: TGTGCCAGCAGCCCGGCCGGGACAGGAGGGGCCGAGCAGTACTTC.

This clone was observed a single time. V gene TRBV3-1 (or the pseudogene TRBV3-2) combines with J gene TRBJ2-1, with D perhaps matching TRBD2 (6 bases). The CDR3 is made up of 17 amino acids. Germline loops: CDR1 LGHDT, CDR2 YNNKEL (reference sequence). V gave up 4 bases and J gave up 1 base, with 17 bases separating them. DNA for the CDR3: TGTGCCAGCAGCCTCCAACGCCCGGGGGTATCCTACAATGAGCAGTTCTTC. This sequence encodes CASSLQRPGVSYNEQFF.

This sequence joins TRBV5-6 and TRBJ1-3, with D perhaps matching TRBD1 (6 bases). Germline CDR1 reads SGHDT; CDR2 reads YYEEEE. V lost 4 bases and J 4 bases, leaving 18 bases between the germline ends. This CDR3 comprises 16 residues. In nucleotides, the CDR3 is TGTGCCAGCAGCCCCAAAGGGGGACGAGGAGGAAACACCATATATTTT. Its translation is CASSPKGGRGGNTIYF.

The J gene is TRBJ1-3, the V gene TRBV29-1, with 7 bases that match TRBD1. The CDR3 is 15 amino acids. The trim removed 0 bases at V and 3 bases at J, leaving 5 bases unmatched. The germline gives CDR1 SQVTM, CDR2 ANQGSEA. This CDR3 is CSVEEMRGLGNTIYF. CDR3 sequence (DNA): TGCAGCGTTGAAGAAATGAGGGGGCTTGGAAACACCATATATTTT.

This chain uses TRBV6-1 with TRBJ2-1; 8 bases line up with TRBD2. Trimming took 2 bases from V and 6 from J; bases not matched to a gene: 15. This CDR3 contains 18 residues. The V gene's germline CDR1 is MNHNS and CDR2 SASEGT. As DNA, the CDR3 is TGTGCCAGCAGTGAATTGGCGTTAGGAGCGGGAGTCGGCAATGAGCAGTTCTTC. Its protein is CASSELALGAGVGNEQFF.

J is TRBJ1-5 and V is TRBV30; 7 bases align to TRBD1. CDR1 and CDR2 (germline): GTSNPN, SVGIG (reference sequence). J gave up 6 bases and V 2 bases, and 4 bases lay outside the gene matches. The CDR3 totals 13 residues. CDR3 nucleotides: TGTGCCTGGAGTCCAGGGGGTCTTCAGCCCCAGCATTTT. Translated: CAWSPGGLQPQHF.

The chain recombines TRBV30 with TRBJ2-1; 12 bases line up with TRBD2. Germline loops: CDR1 GTSNPN, CDR2 SVGIG (reference sequence). V trimming: 3 bases; J trimming: 8 bases; junction bases outside the gene matches: 14. CDR3 size: 17 residues. As DNA, the CDR3 is TGTGCCTGGAGCCAAAGGGCTAGCGGGAGGGGTAAAGATGAGCAGTTCTTC. Protein: CAWSQRASGRGKDEQFF.

The CDR3 protein is CAWSTGATLYLEQYF. CDR3 DNA sequence: TGTGCCTGGAGTACAGGGGCTACTCTATACCTCGAGCAGTACTTC. The chain couples TRBV30 to TRBJ2-7; 7 bases align to TRBD1. J was trimmed by 6 bases and V by 2 bases; bases with no gene match: 13. CDR1 is GTSNPN and CDR2 is SVGIG in the germline V gene (reference sequence). This CDR3 is 15 amino acids long.

V usage is TRBV15 and J usage is TRBJ2-7, with TRBD2 matching over 8 bases. Germline V CDR1 and CDR2: LNHNV, YYDKDF (reference sequence). The CDR3 has 17 residues. V was clipped by 0 bases and J by 0 bases; unmatched bases: 7. The CDR3 DNA reads as TGTGCCACCAGCAGAGAATATGGTAGCGGGGACTCCTACGAGCAGTACTTC. Translating gives CATSREYGSGDSYEQYF.

The rearrangement joins TRBV5-1 to TRBJ1-2; perhaps TRBD1 as D (5 bases). Germline CDR1 SGHRS, CDR2 YFSETQ. V gave up 0 bases and J gave up 6 bases, with 9 bases separating them. The CDR3 is 13 residues long. This CDR3 is CASSLGTRNGYTF. The CDR3 nucleotides read TGCGCCAGCAGCTTGGGGACAAGGAATGGCTACACCTTC.

V is TRBV30 and J is TRBJ2-7, with 10 bases fitting TRBD2. Looked up from germline, CDR1 is GTSNPN and CDR2 is SVGIG (reference sequence). With 3 bases clipped from V and 2 bases from J, the junction kept 7 bases outside the gene matches. This CDR3 comprises 15 residues. The CDR3 nucleotides are TGTGCCTGGAGGGCTAGCGGGAGCCCGACCTACGAGCAGTACTTC. Protein product: CAWRASGSPTYEQYF.

V and J are TRBV28 and TRBJ2-5; tentatively, D is TRBD2 (6 bases). The germline CDR1 and CDR2 sequences are MDHEN and SYDVKM. The CDR3 sequence is 14 residues long. V lost 6 bases to trimming and J lost 4 bases, with 15 bases between them. In nucleotides, the CDR3 is TGTGCCAGCAGCTCCGGGACTCCGAGAGAGACCCAGTACTTC. Its translation: CASSSGTPRETQYF.

The chain couples TRBV28 to TRBJ1-6, with D maybe TRBD1 (5 bases). The V and J ends lost 6 bases and 6 bases respectively, with 12 bases between them. Per the germline V gene, CDR1 is MDHEN and CDR2 is SYDVKM. The CDR3 extends over 14 amino acids. The CDR3 nucleotides are TGTGCCAGCAGCCACACAGGACCTAATTCACCCCTCCACTTT. Encoded protein: CASSHTGPNSPLHF.

This sequence joins TRBV6-4 and TRBJ2-3, with TRBD2 matching 10 bases. The length of the CDR3 is 19 residues. Unmatched junction bases numbered 18, after V lost 7 bases and J lost 2 bases. The germline gives CDR1 MRHNA, CDR2 SNTAGT. The CDR3 reads CASNHRGHGLAVFTDTQYF. DNA of the CDR3: TGTGCCAGCAACCATCGAGGCCACGGACTAGCGGTGTTCACAGATACGCAGTATTTT.

The V gene is TRBV11-3, the J gene TRBJ2-5, with 14 nucleotides matching TRBD2. V lost 4 bases and J lost 9; bases outside the gene matches: 4. This CDR3 is 14 amino acids long. Germline V gives CDR1 SGHNT, CDR2 YENEEA. CDR3 region: CASSSGLAGAAQYF. The CDR3 DNA reads as TGTGCCAGCAGCTCGGGACTAGCGGGGGCGGCCCAGTACTTC.

This chain joins TRBV5-1 and TRBJ1-4; 9 positions match TRBD1. This CDR3 has 14 amino acids. Germline assignment: CDR1 SGHRS and CDR2 YFSETQ. Germline trimming cut 5 bases from V and 5 bases from J; bases unmatched to any gene: 4. In DNA form, the CDR3 reads TGCGCCAGCAGTACGGGACAGGGAAATGAAAAACTGTTTTTT. Translation gives CASSTGQGNEKLFF. The variable domain in full, completed from reference TRBV5-1 and TRBJ1-4, reads KAGVTQTPRYLIKTRGQQVTLSCSPISGHRSVSWYQQTPGQGLQFLFEYFSETQRNKGNFPGRFSGRQFSNSRSEMNVSTLELGDSALYLCASSTGQGNEKLFFGSGTQLSVL.

The chain joins TRBV6-5 to TRBJ1-6; the D is unclear. CDR1 is MNHEY, CDR2 SVGAGI, per germline. V was pared by 11 bases and J by 7 bases, with 12 bases between. The CDR3 covers 12 residues. In DNA form, the CDR3 reads TGTGCCGCCAAAGCGAGGAATTCACCCCTCCACTTT. This encodes CAAKARNSPLHF.

The chain employs TRBV7-9 and TRBJ1-1; possibly TRBD1 for D (6 bases). The CDR3 sequence is 14 residues long. Trimming stripped 3 bases from V and 5 bases from J, with 13 bases between. Germline-derived CDR1 and CDR2 are SEHNR and FQNEAQ (reference sequence). In DNA, the CDR3 is TGTGCCAGCAGCTTGGATACAGGGTGGACTGAAGCTTTCTTT. It is translated as CASSLDTGWTEAFF.

V is TRBV9 and J is TRBJ1-3; D is unclear. The CDR3 extends over 17 amino acids. The V end was cut by 0 bases, the J end by 2 bases, with 15 bases between. CDR1 SGDLS and CDR2 YYNGEE come from the germline V gene. In nucleotides, the CDR3 is TGTGCCAGCAGCGTAGCCTGGACTCCGGGAGCTGGAAACACCATATATTTT. This codes for CASSVAWTPGAGNTIYF.

The V call is TRBV5-4, the J call TRBJ2-7; 9 positions agree with TRBD2. The CDR3 runs to 16 residues. The trim removed 4 bases at V and 6 bases at J, leaving 14 bases unmatched. Germline-derived CDR1 and CDR2 are SGHNT and YYREEE (reference sequence). The CDR3 DNA reads as TGTGCCAGCAGCCCTTGGGATGGCGGGAGGGCCGGCGAGCAGTACTTC. This gives the protein CASSPWDGGRAGEQYF.

This clone was counted ten times or more. The J gene is TRBJ2-7, the V gene TRBV7-9, with 9 bases that match TRBD2. There are 15 residues in the CDR3. The ends lost 5 bases at V and 4 bases at J; junction bases unmatched: 9. Germline V gives CDR1 SEHNR, CDR2 FQNEAQ (reference sequence). The DNA for the CDR3 is TGTGCCAGCAGCGGCGATGCGGGACTAGCTTACGAGCAGTACTTC. Translated: CASSGDAGLAYEQYF.

The chain links TRBV19 to TRBJ2-3; the match to TRBD2 covers 7 bases. CDR1 LNHDA and CDR2 SQIVND come from the germline V gene (reference sequence). The V segment lost 4 bases and the J segment 2 bases; nucleotides outside the gene matches: 3. This CDR3 is built from 14 residues. This chain's CDR3 is CASSNQRDTDTQYF. The CDR3 nucleotides are TGTGCCAGTAGTAATCAGCGGGACACAGATACGCAGTATTTT.